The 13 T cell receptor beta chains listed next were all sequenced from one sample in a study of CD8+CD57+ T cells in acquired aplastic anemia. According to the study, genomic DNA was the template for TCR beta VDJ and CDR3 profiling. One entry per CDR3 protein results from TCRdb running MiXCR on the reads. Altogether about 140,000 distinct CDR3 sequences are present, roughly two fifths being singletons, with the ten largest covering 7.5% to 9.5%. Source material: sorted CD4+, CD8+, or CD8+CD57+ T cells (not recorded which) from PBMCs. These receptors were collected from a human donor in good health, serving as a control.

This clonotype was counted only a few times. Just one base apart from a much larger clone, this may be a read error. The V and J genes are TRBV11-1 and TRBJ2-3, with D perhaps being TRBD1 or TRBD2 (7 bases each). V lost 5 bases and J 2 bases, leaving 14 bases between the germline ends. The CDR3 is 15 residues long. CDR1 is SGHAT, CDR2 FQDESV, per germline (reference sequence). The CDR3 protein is CASSPGGGLTDTQYF. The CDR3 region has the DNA TGTGCCAGCAGCCCAGGGGGGGGACTCACAGATACGCAGTATTTT.

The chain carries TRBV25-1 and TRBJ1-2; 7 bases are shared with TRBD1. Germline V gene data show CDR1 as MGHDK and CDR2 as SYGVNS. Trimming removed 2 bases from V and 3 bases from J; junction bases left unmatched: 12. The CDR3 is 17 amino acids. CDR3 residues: CASSEIKRQGGYYGYTF. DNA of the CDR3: TGTGCCAGCAGTGAAATAAAGAGGCAGGGGGGATACTATGGCTACACCTTC.

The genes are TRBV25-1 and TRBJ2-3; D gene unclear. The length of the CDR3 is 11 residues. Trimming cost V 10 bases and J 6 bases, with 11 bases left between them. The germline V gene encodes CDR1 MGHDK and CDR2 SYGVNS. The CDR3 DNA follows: TGTGCCACCAGGAGTTTGGATACGCAGTATTTT. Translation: CATRSLDTQYF.

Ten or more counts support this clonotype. The CDR3 nucleotides are TGTGCCAGTAGTATAGAAGCGCCACGGACAGGTCTAGAAGAAGCTTTCTTT. It specifies CASSIEAPRTGLEEAFF. The chain has TRBV19 and TRBJ1-1; 7 positions agree with TRBD1. Germline loops: CDR1 LNHDA, CDR2 SQIVND (reference sequence). The junction had 15 bases not matched to a gene; V was cut back by 0 bases and J by 8 bases. The CDR3 has 17 amino acids.

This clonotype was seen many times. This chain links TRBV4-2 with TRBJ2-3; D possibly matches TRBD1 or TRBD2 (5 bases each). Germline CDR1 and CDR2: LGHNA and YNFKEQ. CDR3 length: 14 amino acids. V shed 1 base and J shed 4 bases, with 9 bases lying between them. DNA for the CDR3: TGTGCCAGCAGCCAAGCTCGAGGGGCAGATACGCAGTATTTT. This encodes CASSQARGADTQYF.

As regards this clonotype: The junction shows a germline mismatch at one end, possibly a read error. For the CDR3, the DNA is TGTGCTACCAGTGATCCAGGGGCGCGAGCTGACTATGGCTACACCTTC. Protein: CATSDPGARADYGYTF. The chain couples TRBV24-1 to TRBJ1-2; maybe TRBD1 (6 bases). CDR1 is KGHDR, CDR2 SFDVKD, per germline. The CDR3 has 16 amino acids.

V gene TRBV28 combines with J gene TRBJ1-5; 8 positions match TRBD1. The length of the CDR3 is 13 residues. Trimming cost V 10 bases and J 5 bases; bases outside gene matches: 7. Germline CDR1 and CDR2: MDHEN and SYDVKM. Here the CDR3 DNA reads TGTGCCACCGACAGGGGCCTCTATCAGCCCCAGCATTTT. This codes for CATDRGLYQPQHF.

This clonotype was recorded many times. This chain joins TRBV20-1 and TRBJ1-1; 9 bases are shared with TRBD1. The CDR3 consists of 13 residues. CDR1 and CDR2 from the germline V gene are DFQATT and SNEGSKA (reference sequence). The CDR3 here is CSIPTGGNTEAFF. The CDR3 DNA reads TGCAGCATCCCGACAGGGGGGAACACTGAAGCTTTCTTT.

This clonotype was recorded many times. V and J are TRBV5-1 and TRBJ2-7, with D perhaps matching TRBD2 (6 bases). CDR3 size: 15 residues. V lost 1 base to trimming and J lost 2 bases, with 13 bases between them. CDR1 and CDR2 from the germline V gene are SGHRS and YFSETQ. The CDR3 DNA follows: TGCGCCAGCAGCTTGACGTGGGGGGAGGCCTACGAGCAGTACTTC. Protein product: CASSLTWGEAYEQYF.

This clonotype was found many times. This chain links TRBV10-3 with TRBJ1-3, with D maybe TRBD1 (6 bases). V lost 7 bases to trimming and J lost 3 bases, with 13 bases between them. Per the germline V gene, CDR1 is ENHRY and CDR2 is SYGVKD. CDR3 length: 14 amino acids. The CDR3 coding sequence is TGTGCCATCAAACCTTCCAGGGGTGGAAACACCATATATTTT. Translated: CAIKPSRGGNTIYF.

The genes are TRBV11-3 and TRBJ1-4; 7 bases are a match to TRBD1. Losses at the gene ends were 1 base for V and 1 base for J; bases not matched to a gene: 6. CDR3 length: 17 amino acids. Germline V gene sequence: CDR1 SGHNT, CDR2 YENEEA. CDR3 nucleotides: TGTGCCAGCAGCTTAGGGGCTTCAGGGGGAACTAATGAAAAACTGTTTTTT. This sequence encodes CASSLGASGGTNEKLFF. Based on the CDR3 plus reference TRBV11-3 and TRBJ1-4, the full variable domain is EAGVVQSPRYKIIEKKQPVAFWCNPISGHNTLYWYLQNLGQGPELLIRYENEEAVDDSQLPKDRFSAERLKGVDSTLKIQPAELGDSAVYLCASSLGASGGTNEKLFFGSGTQLSVL.

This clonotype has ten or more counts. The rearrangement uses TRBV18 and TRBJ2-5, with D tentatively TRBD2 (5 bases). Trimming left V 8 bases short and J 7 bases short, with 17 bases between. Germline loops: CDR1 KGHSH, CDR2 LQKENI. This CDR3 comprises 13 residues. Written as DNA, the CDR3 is TGTGCCAGCGGAAGCGGTCCAGAGGGGACCCAGTACTTC. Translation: CASGSGPEGTQYF.

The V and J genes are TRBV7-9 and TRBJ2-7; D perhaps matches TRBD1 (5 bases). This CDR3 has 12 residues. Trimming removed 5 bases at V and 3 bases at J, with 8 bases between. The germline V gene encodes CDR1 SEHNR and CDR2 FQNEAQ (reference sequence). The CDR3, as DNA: TGTGCCAGCAGCCCCAGGGACTACGAGCAGTACTTC. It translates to CASSPRDYEQYF.